These T cell receptor beta chains were read from a single sample in a study of blood T cell repertoires in COVID-19. The assay was immunoSEQ multiplex PCR, and TCRdb's table has in-frame clones only and misses some. This table has some 260,000 clones, 80% to 95% appearing once. What was sequenced was PBMCs or T cells enriched from blood (not recorded which). The receptor set was obtained from a woman between 18 and 29 years old who had recovered from COVID-19. Both conserved end residues are part of each CDR3. Clone size appears in some rows only: once, few, many, or a class for an expanded clone.

TRBV4-3	.	CASSQDRQSGNTIYF
TRBV7-2	.	CASSPGVRQPQHF
TRBV11-3	.	CASRVRGRGTEAFF
TRBV7-8	.	CASSLGASGNTIYF
TRBV18	.	CASSSALGSDTQYF
TRBV12-3/TRBV12-4	.	CASRAQTGDGYTF
TRBV7-9	.	CASSSTALEQYF
TRBV7-5	.	CARSLWRIYGYTF
TRBV12-3/TRBV12-4	.	CASSLEVRSPLHF
TRBV28	.	CASSLGVIGPTEAFF
TRBV7-9	.	CASSYVPPGTEAFF
TRBV7-9	.	CASSSRGAGNEQFF
TRBV27	.	CASRRNDEAFF
TRBV4-2	.	CASSQDRTGGGSPLHF
TRBV3-1/TRBV3-2	.	CASSTWGGTEAFF
TRBV12-3/TRBV12-4	.	CASSPNRDNGYTF
TRBV29-1	.	CSVAEGGGYTF
TRBV10-3	.	CAISGGLESSYEQYF
TRBV19	.	CASRPSQEGANTEAFF
TRBV13	.	CASSAKVTSANTGELFF
TRBV4-3	once	CASSQDLREAYSGANVLTF
TRBV2	.	CASSQGNGYTF
TRBV18	.	CASSPDRAQETQYF
TRBV18	.	CASSPGTGFSYEQYF
TRBV27	.	CASSPPGHPNTEAFF
TRBV5-1	.	CASSLQGQGSDEQFF
TRBV28	.	CASSPPIGTGHGYTF
TRBV25-1	.	CASSESGPNEKLFF
TRBV11-3	once	CASSLGDTPNYGYTF
TRBV5-1	.	CASSLGGDEQYF
TRBV7-2	.	CASSLGTEYEQYF
TRBV27	.	CASSFAGSNQPQHF
TRBV6-5	few	CASWEGGPYEQYF
TRBV2	.	CASRHRDLGGYTF
TRBV11-2	.	CASSTGLAANTGELFF